This T cell receptor beta chain was sequenced in a study of T cell repertoires in ileal Crohn's disease. Study context: At surgery, about 34% of patients smoked, with median disease duration about 7.9 years. Findings and limits, study-wide: Clonality above 26.8% at surgery always came with endoscopic recurrence. Clonal expansions were more frequent in active smokers than non-smokers at surgery.

This CDR3 contains 12 residues. Germline V gene data show CDR1 as SNHLY and CDR2 as FYNNEI. Libraries were prepared by immunoSEQ multiplex PCR; TCRdb keeps only in-frame clonotypes and omits some of them. The data contain over 9,000 clones, less than 85% of them singletons. Worth noting for this clone: What it binds is not known. At one boundary the junction diverges from the germline segment, which might be a read error.

The sample taken for sequencing was ileal tissue. The chain joins TRBV2 to TRBJ1-1, with TRBD1 matching 8 bases. The clonotype originates from an adult with Crohn's disease. In DNA form, the CDR3 reads TGTGCCAACAGTGAACAGGGGGTTGAAGCTTTCTTT. Its translation is CANSEQGVEAFF.